The source of this TCR beta chain is a study of CXCR3-negative and CXCR3-positive naive CD8 T cells. TRB cDNA was prepared as libraries by UMI-labeled 5' RACE. Each CDR3 protein gets one entry in TCRdb, which reprocessed the 5' RACE reads and gives no DNA. Recorded for this sample: about 58,000 distinct CDR3 sequences. The material sequenced was naive CXCR3- CD8+ T cells from blood. Subset indicated: CD45RO-CCR7+CD27+CD95- naive CD8+ T cells lacking CXCR3 (TNR3-). This receptor was obtained from a human donor in good health. Some clones in this sample may be carry-over from other donors' samples.

CDR3 loop: CASSLQQVGSGNTIYF. The V and J genes are TRBV7-2 and TRBJ1-3. Germline lookup yields CDR1 SGHTA and CDR2 FQGNSA. CDR3 size: 16 residues.